The rows below give T cell receptor beta chains drawn from one sample of a study of shared clonotypes between healthy human individuals. Clones were sequenced by immunoSEQ multiplex PCR, and TCRdb holds only the in-frame ones, with some missing. The sample holds approximately 1,500,000 clones, over 95% seen once. The sequenced sample consisted of naive CD4+ T cells sorted from blood. These receptors all stem from a man aged 25 to 40 in good health. The CDR3 runs from the conserved cysteine through the conserved F or W.

>TRBJ1-5|TRBV5-6
CASSYYLKGQGGQPQHF
>TRBJ2-7|TRBV20-1
CSADLYEQYF
>TRBJ2-7|TRBV7-2
CASSGAGGTGGYEQYF
>TRBJ2-1|TRBV7-9
CASSSSGRQRNEQFF
>TRBJ2-1|TRBV5-5
CASSPRPYNEQFF
>TRBJ2-5|TRBV9
CASSVAGPPWETQYF
>TRBJ2-3|TRBV10-1
CASSEASREDTQYF
>TRBJ1-5|TRBV6-1
CASSPGGHPNQPQHF
>TRBJ1-5|TRBV6-1
CASSTGHYQPQHF
>TRBJ1-4|TRBV19
CASSIDGAFGEKLFF
>TRBJ1-5|TRBV19
CASSIKVGNQPQHF
>TRBJ2-1|TRBV5-1
CASRDKQFF
>TRBJ2-6|TRBV9
CASSVATGGSGANVLTF
>TRBJ1-5|TRBV28
CASSRLLSNQPQHF
>TRBJ1-5|TRBV9
CASSPRQGDQPQHF
>TRBJ1-5|TRBV7-2
CASSSAGTSNQPQHF
>TRBJ1-4|TRBV18
CASSLRREATNEKLFF
>TRBJ1-1|TRBV2
CASSGTPNTEAFF
>TRBJ2-2|TRBV7-6
CASSSRATGTSAPGELFF
>TRBJ1-2|TRBV15
CATSRDLMGQLRLTGPYGYTF
>TRBJ1-1|TRBV28
CASSLVKNTEAFF
>TRBJ1-1|TRBV28
CATARNTEAFF
>TRBJ1-1|TRBV5-1
CASSSDRAHTEAFF
>TRBJ2-5|TRBV29-1
CSATGSQETQYF
>TRBJ2-1|TRBV7-9
CASSRTGGNEQFF
>TRBJ2-4|TRBV28
CASSPSVGDGNIQYF
>TRBJ1-2|TRBV9
CASSVARYGYTF
>TRBJ2-7|TRBV18
CASSTGTSQYEQYF
>TRBJ2-1|TRBV19
CASSIRTSNNEQFF
>TRBJ2-5|TRBV10-1
CASSESFPRGGETQYF
>TRBJ2-3|TRBV19
CAAADRVVNTQYF